This TCR beta chain was retrieved from a study of T cell changes during pregnancy in multiple sclerosis. Assay used: immunoSEQ multiplex PCR; TCRdb lists only in-frame clones, some missing. The sample holds some 64,000 clones, 92% seen once. Germline V gene sequence: CDR1 LNHDA, CDR2 SQIVND (reference sequence). The CDR3 length is 15 residues. Trimming removed 7 bases at V and 2 bases at J, with 18 bases between. The V gene is TRBV19, the J gene TRBJ2-7; a weak D match, TRBD2 (5 bases). Sample: peripheral blood, taken in the first trimester of pregnancy. This clonotype was sampled from a female donor with multiple sclerosis, enrolled in a pregnancy study. The CDR3 DNA is TGTGCCAGTAAATTACGGTTCCCGGGGACCTACGAGCAGTACTTC. It specifies CASKLRFPGTYEQYF.